The source of this TCR beta chain is a study of blood T cell repertoires in COVID-19. Study information: COVID-19 samples, acute and convalescent, were from the United States, Italy and Spain. PBMCs, B-cell-depleted T cells, or T cells provided the cDNA or gDNA that made up the material.

The authors' processing: For nucleated cells, counts were estimated from reference gene primer amplification. The table came from immunoSEQ multiplex PCR; TCRdb's copy has only in-frame clones and leaves some out. V and J calls and clone size are copied from that table; D and trimming were computed from the DNA. The sample holds fewer than 120,000 clones, roughly nine tenths seen once. CDR1 is KGHSH and CDR2 is LQKENI in the germline V gene. After removal of 3 bases from V and 8 bases from J, the junction contained 7 bases not matched to a gene. CDR3 length equals 15 residues. The sequencing input was peripheral blood. The receptor was derived from a human donor in a cohort sampled during active COVID-19. The rearrangement uses TRBV18 and TRBJ2-1; 10 bases fit TRBD1. CDR3 nucleotides: TGTGCCAGCTCACCCCGAGACAGGGGGCCCTATGAGCAGTTCTTC. It codes for CASSPRDRGPYEQFF.